This T cell receptor beta chain emerged from a study of PD-1 blockade in classical Hodgkin lymphoma. Study results and limitations: Complete responders had baseline diversity similar to newly diagnosed patients.

As regards this clone: Antigen unknown.

Each patient relapsed following autologous stem cell transplantation, and prior brentuximab vedotin exposure differed. Some clones are missing from TCRdb's copy, which holds only in-frame ones; the method was immunoSEQ multiplex PCR. The table has roughly 23,000 clones, about two thirds seen once. The CDR3 covers 15 residues. Germline lookup yields CDR1 MNHEY and CDR2 SMNVEV (reference sequence). V dropped 2 bases and J dropped 6; count of bases not matched to a gene: 7. This TCR came from a human donor with classical Hodgkin lymphoma. Source: peripheral blood mononuclear cells (PBMCs), taken at baseline. This rearrangement joins TRBV27 to TRBJ2-1; 7 bases agree with TRBD2. The CDR3 loop is CASSLRLAAGNEQFF. CDR3 in DNA: TGTGCCAGCAGTTTAAGACTAGCCGCTGGCAATGAGCAGTTCTTC.